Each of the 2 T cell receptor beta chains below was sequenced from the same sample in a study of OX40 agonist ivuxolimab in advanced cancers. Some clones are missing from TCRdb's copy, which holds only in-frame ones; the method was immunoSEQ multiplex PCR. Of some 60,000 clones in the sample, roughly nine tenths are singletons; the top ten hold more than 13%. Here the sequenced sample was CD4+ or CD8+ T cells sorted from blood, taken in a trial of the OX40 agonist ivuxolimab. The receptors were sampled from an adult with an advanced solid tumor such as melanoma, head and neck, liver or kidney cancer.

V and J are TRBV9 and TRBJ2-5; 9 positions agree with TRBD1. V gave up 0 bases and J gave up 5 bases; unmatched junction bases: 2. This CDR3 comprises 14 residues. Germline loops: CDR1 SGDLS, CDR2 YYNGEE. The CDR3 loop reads CASSVAGTGETQYF. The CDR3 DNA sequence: TGTGCCAGCAGCGTAGCTGGGACAGGGGAGACCCAGTACTTC.

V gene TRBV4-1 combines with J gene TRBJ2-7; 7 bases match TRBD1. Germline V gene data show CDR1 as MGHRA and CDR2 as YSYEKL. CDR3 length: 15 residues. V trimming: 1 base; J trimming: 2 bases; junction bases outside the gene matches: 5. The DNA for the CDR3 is TGCGCCAGCAGCCAAGGAGAGGGGGCGGCCTACGAGCAGTACTTC. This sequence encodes CASSQGEGAAYEQYF.